The clone carrying this T cell receptor (beta chain) was recorded many times. Its specificity is unknown. The sample comes from a study of T-cell memory formation after mild COVID-19. Study details: TCR clusters were mostly donor specific. Study-wide points: Prior to infection, memory already included some responding clones, suggesting cross-reactive memory joined. Day 15 to 85 contracting clones showed balanced CD4/CD8; day 15 to 37 expanders favored CD4+. Researchers report contracting CD4+ clones mostly in CM and EM, with CD8+ clones in EMRA.

Germline V gene sequence: CDR1 SGHTA, CDR2 FQGNSA. This CDR3 has 13 residues. V lost 5 bases and J lost 1, with 7 bases in between. TCRdb called the 5' RACE reads again in MiXCR, with one record for every CDR3 protein. This table holds fewer than 300,000 distinct CDR3 sequences, 16% found once. The V and J genes are TRBV7-2 and TRBJ2-3; D gene ambiguous. Sequenced input: PBMCs or a T cell subset sorted from them (not recorded which). The clonotype was recovered from a man between 18 and 29 years old who had mild COVID-19 (a few samples of this study predate the infection). Cell type and time point are not known. CDR3 sequence: CASSVRGTDTQYF. CDR3 DNA: TGTGCCAGCAGCGTCCGGGGCACAGATACGCAGTATTTT.